The 32 T cell receptor beta chains below were found in one sample sequenced in a study of cytomegalovirus exposure and HLA in healthy donors. PCR employed 60 Vbeta and 13 Jbeta primers. The data were produced by immunoSEQ multiplex PCR, yet TCRdb's version contains in-frame clones alone and is incomplete. Of around 150,000 clones listed, under 75% are singletons. The sample comprised PBMCs. These receptors all stem from a middle-aged man in good health and CMV-seropositive.

This chain uses TRBV6-1 with TRBJ1-1; a weak D match, TRBD1 (5 bases). V shed 3 bases and J shed 0 bases, with 8 bases lying between them. Germline V gives CDR1 MNHNS, CDR2 SASEGT. This CDR3 region has 14 residues. The CDR3 coding sequence is TGTGCCAGCAGTGATGTAGGGGTGAACACTGAAGCTTTCTTT. Encoded protein: CASSDVGVNTEAFF.

The gene calls are TRBV14 and TRBJ2-7, with 7 positions matching TRBD1. The junction had 6 bases not matched to a gene; V was cut back by 2 bases and J by 2 bases. The CDR3 covers 15 residues. Germline CDR1 is SGHDN and CDR2 is FVKESK. CDR3 nucleotide sequence: TGTGCCAGCAGCCAACGGGGACAGCCAACCTACGAGCAGTACTTC. The encoded protein is CASSQRGQPTYEQYF.

J is TRBJ1-1 and V is TRBV30, with 9 bases that match TRBD1. The germline V gene encodes CDR1 GTSNPN and CDR2 SVGIG (reference sequence). Losses at the gene ends were 0 bases for V and 4 bases for J; bases not matched to a gene: 6. This CDR3 is built from 15 residues. The CDR3 reads CAWSVGQGIGTEAFF. In nucleotides, the CDR3 is TGTGCCTGGAGTGTTGGACAGGGGATCGGCACTGAAGCTTTCTTT.

V is TRBV11-2 and J is TRBJ1-6; 11 bases align to TRBD1. Trimming removed 4 bases from V and 10 bases from J; junction bases left unmatched: 6. This CDR3 has 15 residues. In germline, CDR1 is SGHAT, CDR2 FQNNGV. This CDR3 reads CASSWTGGEGSPLHF. The CDR3 DNA follows: TGTGCCAGCAGCTGGACAGGGGGCGAGGGATCACCCCTCCACTTT.

The gene calls are TRBV7-9 and TRBJ1-1; D remains ambiguous. V dropped 1 base and J dropped 3 bases, with 12 bases sitting between them. CDR3 length: 15 amino acids. Germline CDR1 is SEHNR and CDR2 is FQNEAQ (reference sequence). The CDR3 bases are TGTGCCAGCAGCTTAGTCAGGAGGGAGCACACTGAAGCTTTCTTT. It translates to CASSLVRREHTEAFF. Full variable domain (missing parts from reference TRBV7-9 and TRBJ1-1): DTGVSQNPRHKITKRGQNVTFRCDPISEHNRLYWYRQTLGQGPEFLTYFQNEAQLEKSRLLSDRFSAERPKGSFSTLEIQRTEQGDSAMYLCASSLVRREHTEAFFGQGTRLTVV.

V gene TRBV10-3 combines with J gene TRBJ2-3, with 10 bases fitting TRBD2. The CDR3 is made up of 18 amino acids. In germline, CDR1 is ENHRY, CDR2 SYGVKD. V lost 11 bases, J lost 1 base, and 18 bases stayed unmatched. The CDR3 bases are TGTGCCGCCACGGATTGGAGCGGGGGGGCGCCAGGCACAGATACGCAGTATTTT. Translated, it gives CAATDWSGGAPGTDTQYF.

The V gene is TRBV12-5, the J gene TRBJ1-1, with a possible D match to TRBD1 (5 bases). There are 13 residues in the CDR3. V lost 3 bases, J lost 6 bases, and 11 bases lay in between. Germline loops: CDR1 LGHNT, CDR2 FRNRAP. The CDR3 protein is CASGLAPRAEAFF. CDR3 nucleotide sequence: TGTGCTAGTGGTTTAGCGCCCAGGGCTGAAGCTTTCTTT. Complete variable domain (other parts from reference TRBV12-5 and TRBJ1-1): DARVTQTPRHKVTEMGQEVTMRCQPILGHNTVFWYRQTMMQGLELLAYFRNRAPLDDSGMPKDRFSAEMPDATLATLKIQPSEPRDSAVYFCASGLAPRAEAFFGQGTRLTVV.

The chain has TRBV7-3 and TRBJ2-7; 10 nucleotides agree with TRBD1. Germline-derived CDR1 and CDR2 are SGHTA and FQGTGA. The CDR3 totals 15 residues. After removal of 3 bases from V and 2 bases from J, the junction contained 4 bases not matched to a gene. The CDR3 is CASSFSGTGAYEQYF. In DNA, the CDR3 is TGTGCCAGCAGCTTCTCTGGGACAGGGGCCTACGAGCAGTACTTC. The full variable domain, in which reference TRBV7-3 and TRBJ2-7 provide the parts outside the CDR3, is GAGVSQTPSNKVTEKGKYVELRCDPISGHTALYWYRQSLGQGPEFLIYFQGTGAADDSGLPNDRFFAVRPEGSVSTLKIQRTERGDSAVYLCASSFSGTGAYEQYFGPGTRLTVT.

This chain connects TRBV7-2 to TRBJ1-2; tentatively, D is TRBD1 (6 bases). This CDR3 comprises 12 residues. Germline V gene lookup returns CDR1 SGHTA and CDR2 FQGNSA. V shed 5 bases and J shed 13 bases, with 17 bases lying between them. CDR3 coding DNA: TGTGCCAGCAGCCTGATGGGACACCGGCTCACCTTC. This gives the protein CASSLMGHRLTF.

This clone was counted a single time. The chain couples TRBV10-3 to TRBJ2-7; the match to TRBD2 covers 7 bases. Germline V lookup: CDR1 ENHRY, CDR2 SYGVKD. This CDR3 has 14 amino acids. The ends lost 6 bases at V and 0 bases at J; junction bases unmatched: 5. CDR3 in amino acids: CAISAGGSSYEQYF. For the CDR3, the DNA is TGTGCCATCAGCGCCGGGGGGAGCTCCTACGAGCAGTACTTC.

This clone showed up just a few times. The chain couples TRBV15 to TRBJ1-6, with TRBD1 matching 7 bases. V shed 0 bases and J 10 bases; nucleotides not matched to a gene: 6. CDR3 size: 15 residues. Germline V CDR1 and CDR2: LNHNV, YYDKDF (reference sequence). The CDR3 DNA reads as TGTGCCACCAGCAGAGACCGACAGGGACAATCACCCCTCCACTTT. Translation gives CATSRDRQGQSPLHF.

This clone was counted ten times or more. V and J are TRBV5-1 and TRBJ2-1; no definite D call. Trimming took off 2 bases at V and 10 bases at J, with 7 bases between the two ends. The CDR3 is 11 residues long. Germline lookup yields CDR1 SGHRS and CDR2 YFSETQ. The CDR3 region has the DNA TGCGCCAGCAGCTTCCAGACAGAGCAGTTCTTC. Translating it yields CASSFQTEQFF.

In the case of this clone: The junction shows a germline mismatch at one end, possibly a read error. V usage is TRBV7-7 and J usage is TRBJ2-6; 9 bases are shared with TRBD1. Germline CDR1 SSHAT, CDR2 FNYEAQ (reference sequence). There are 17 residues in the CDR3. CDR3 sequence: CASSPGQGSSGANVLTF. CDR3 nucleotide sequence: TGTGCTAGCAGCCCTGGACAGGGGAGCTCTGGGGCCAACGTCCTGACTTTC.

This clone was detected only a few times. The chain couples TRBV4-1 to TRBJ1-3, with 9 bases aligning to TRBD1. The CDR3 length is 17 residues. The germline CDR1 and CDR2 sequences are MGHRA and YSYEKL. V trimming: 4 bases; J trimming: 1 base; junction bases outside the gene matches: 8. The DNA of the CDR3 is TGCGCCAGCAGCCCCAGGGACAGGGATTTTTCTGGAAACACCATATATTTT. It specifies CASSPRDRDFSGNTIYF.

The chain carries TRBV7-2 and TRBJ2-5; 10 bases are shared with TRBD2. This CDR3 is 18 amino acids long. V lost 1 base to trimming and J lost 5 bases; unmatched junction nucleotides: 13. Germline V CDR1 and CDR2: SGHTA, FQGNSA. This CDR3 is CASSLGPLLSGGYETQYF. CDR3 DNA: TGTGCCAGCAGCTTAGGTCCTTTGCTTAGCGGGGGGTACGAGACCCAGTACTTC.

The chain joins TRBV9 to TRBJ1-3; D unclear. Germline lookup yields CDR1 SGDLS and CDR2 YYNGEE. V gave up 0 bases and J gave up 1 base, with 5 bases separating them. The CDR3 consists of 14 residues. The CDR3 sequence is CASSVGQSGNTIYF. The DNA of the CDR3 is TGTGCCAGCAGCGTAGGGCAGTCTGGAAACACCATATATTTT.

The chain is built from TRBV4-3 and TRBJ1-1; no firm D call. The V gene lost 1 base and the J gene lost 3 bases, with 9 bases spanning the gap. Germline loops: CDR1 LGHNA, CDR2 YSLEER. The CDR3 length is 14 residues. CDR3 sequence reads: CASSQVVRDTEAFF. The DNA for the CDR3 is TGCGCCAGCAGCCAAGTCGTGAGAGACACTGAAGCTTTCTTT.

The gene calls are TRBV5-4 and TRBJ1-1; the D gene is possibly TRBD1 (6 bases). The V end was cut by 5 bases, the J end by 0 bases, with 17 bases between. CDR1 and CDR2 (germline): SGHNT, YYREEE (reference sequence). CDR3 size: 16 residues. DNA for the CDR3: TGTGCCAGCAGTTCCCCTCTCAGGGGAGTGAACACTGAAGCTTTCTTT. Translating it yields CASSSPLRGVNTEAFF.

The rearrangement links TRBV5-4 to TRBJ2-7, with 7 bases fitting TRBD1. Germline lookup yields CDR1 SGHNT and CDR2 YYREEE (reference sequence). The length of the CDR3 is 15 residues. Trimming removed 0 bases from V and 5 bases from J; junction bases left unmatched: 8. The CDR3 loop reads CASSLAGGATNEQYF. Here the CDR3 DNA reads TGTGCCAGCAGCTTGGCAGGGGGAGCGACGAACGAGCAGTACTTC.

The CDR3 reads CASSQDHRDRGWADTQYF. CDR3 sequence (DNA): TGCGCCAGCAGCCAGGACCACCGGGACAGGGGGTGGGCAGATACGCAGTATTTT. The rearrangement joins TRBV4-3 to TRBJ2-3; 11 bases agree with TRBD1. Germline V gene lookup returns CDR1 LGHNA and CDR2 YSLEER. The CDR3 totals 18 residues. V lost 3 bases, J lost 4 bases, and 12 bases stayed unmatched.

This clone was seen repeatedly, ten times or more. The genes are TRBV4-3 and TRBJ2-6; D call uncertain. Germline lookup yields CDR1 LGHNA and CDR2 YSLEER. The CDR3 has 17 residues. Trimming stripped 0 bases from V and 1 base from J, with 10 bases between. The CDR3 reads CASSQDHSSSGANVLTF. The CDR3 DNA reads as TGCGCCAGCAGCCAAGATCACAGCTCTTCTGGGGCCAACGTCCTGACTTTC.

The chain combines TRBV6-5 with TRBJ2-1; 11 bases match TRBD1. Germline CDR1 reads MNHEY; CDR2 reads SVGAGI. The CDR3 totals 15 residues. V lost 7 bases, J lost 8 bases, and 10 bases stayed unmatched. CDR3: CASTRGGQGVYEQFF. DNA for the CDR3: TGTGCCAGCACCCGGGGGGGACAGGGGGTATATGAGCAGTTCTTC.

This rearrangement joins TRBV15 to TRBJ1-1; D is perhaps TRBD1 (6 bases). Germline CDR1 and CDR2: LNHNV and YYDKDF (reference sequence). V was pared by 3 bases and J by 0 bases, with 11 bases between. The CDR3 covers 15 residues. The CDR3 protein is CATSSGQSMNTEAFF. Written as DNA, the CDR3 is TGTGCCACCAGCAGTGGACAGTCCATGAACACTGAAGCTTTCTTT.

The chain uses TRBV5-4 and TRBJ2-5, with 12 bases matching TRBD1. J gave up 5 bases and V 4 bases, and 6 bases lay outside the gene matches. CDR1 and CDR2 from the germline V gene are SGHNT and YYREEE (reference sequence). This CDR3 spans 15 amino acids. This chain's CDR3 is CASSPGQGAWETQYF. For the CDR3, the DNA is TGTGCCAGCAGCCCGGGACAGGGGGCCTGGGAGACCCAGTACTTC. Full variable domain (remainder filled in from reference TRBV5-4 and TRBJ2-5): ETGVTQSPTHLIKTRGQQVTLRCSSQSGHNTVSWYQQALGQGPQFIFQYYREEENGRGNFPPRFSGLQFPNYSSELNVNALELDDSALYLCASSPGQGAWETQYFGPGTRLLVL.

This clone showed up just once. J is TRBJ2-7 and V is TRBV7-2; D is unclear. This CDR3 contains 13 residues. CDR1 and CDR2 (germline): SGHTA, FQGNSA. V was cut by 3 bases and J by 4 bases, with 10 bases left in between. The CDR3 spells CASSFSGVYEQYF. In DNA form, the CDR3 reads TGTGCCAGCAGCTTTAGTGGTGTGTACGAGCAGTACTTC.

V gene TRBV30 combines with J gene TRBJ2-1, with 9 bases that match TRBD2. V lost 3 bases, J lost 2 bases, and 2 bases stayed unmatched. The CDR3 runs to 14 residues. Germline V gene data show CDR1 as GTSNPN and CDR2 as SVGIG (reference sequence). The CDR3 coding sequence is TGTGCCTGGAGGGGGACTAGCCCCTACAATGAGCAGTTCTTC. This encodes CAWRGTSPYNEQFF.

The CDR3 DNA reads TGTGCCAGCAGCGTGCGCGGGGTCAGCTCTGGGGCCAACGTCCTGACTTTC. Its protein is CASSVRGVSSGANVLTF. J is TRBJ2-6 and V is TRBV9; D might be TRBD2 (6 bases). Trimming left V 2 bases short and J 0 bases short, with 12 bases between. The CDR3 loop spans 17 amino acids. Germline CDR1 is SGDLS and CDR2 is YYNGEE.

V usage is TRBV9 and J usage is TRBJ2-5; TRBD1 matches 9 bases. The CDR3 has 16 amino acids. The germline V gene has CDR1 SGDLS and CDR2 YYNGEE. After removal of 2 bases from V and 5 bases from J, the junction contained 10 bases not matched to a gene. This CDR3 reads CASSVADRGSRETQYF. CDR3 coding DNA: TGTGCCAGCAGCGTGGCGGACAGGGGATCAAGGGAGACCCAGTACTTC.

The V call is TRBV19, the J call TRBJ1-5; 10 bases map to TRBD1. Germline V gene lookup returns CDR1 LNHDA and CDR2 SQIVND (reference sequence). Trimming cost V 5 bases and J 0 bases; bases outside gene matches: 4. This CDR3 has 16 residues. This CDR3 reads CASSGDRGYSNQPQHF. Here the CDR3 DNA reads TGTGCCAGTAGTGGGGACAGGGGATATAGCAATCAGCCCCAGCATTTT.

The rearrangement links TRBV27 to TRBJ1-4; 12 bases line up with TRBD1. J was trimmed by 3 bases and V by 10 bases; bases with no gene match: 6. The germline gives CDR1 MNHEY, CDR2 SMNVEV (reference sequence). This CDR3 is built from 15 residues. The CDR3 here is CATGTGGLSNEKLFF. The CDR3 DNA is TGTGCCACCGGGACAGGGGGCCTTTCTAATGAAAAACTGTTTTTT. Looking up the rest from reference TRBV27 and TRBJ1-4 gives the full variable domain: EAQVTQNPRYLITVTGKKLTVTCSQNMNHEYMSWYRQDPGLGLRQIYYSMNVEVTDKGDVPEGYKVSRKEKRNFPLILESPSPNQTSLYFCATGTGGLSNEKLFFGSGTQLSVL.

The V gene is TRBV6-1, the J gene TRBJ1-6, with TRBD1 matching 7 bases. Germline values: CDR1 MNHNS, CDR2 SASEGT. The CDR3 consists of 15 residues. After removal of 2 bases from V and 5 bases from J, the junction contained 3 bases not matched to a gene. The CDR3 loop reads CASSETTGDNSPLHF. The DNA for the CDR3 is TGTGCCAGCAGTGAAACTACAGGGGATAATTCACCCCTCCACTTT.

V gene TRBV7-2 combines with J gene TRBJ2-7; TRBD2 might be the D (5 bases). Germline lookup yields CDR1 SGHTA and CDR2 FQGNSA. The CDR3 contains 15 residues. V lost 5 bases, J lost 1 base, and 15 bases lay in between. The CDR3 loop reads CASSSHGTSSYEQYF. Here the CDR3 DNA reads TGTGCCAGCAGCAGCCATGGTACTAGTTCCTACGAGCAGTACTTC.